This section outlines one T cell receptor beta chain sequence together with its context. The target antigen is unknown. The CDR3 totals 13 residues. V was shortened by 3 bases and J by 5 bases, with 10 bases between the two germline ends. CDR1 and CDR2 (germline): SGHAT, FQNNGV. The data were taken from a study of OX40 agonist ivuxolimab in advanced cancers. Background on the study: Treatment received earlier with anti-PD-1, anti-PD-L1 or anti-CTLA-4 agents was allowed, and approximately 44% had some.

Produced via immunoSEQ multiplex PCR; TCRdb's table is partial and in-frame only. The sample shows tens of thousands of clones, about nine tenths of them seen only once. Regarding the study as a whole: Doses of 0.1 to 3.0 mg/kg were accompanied by clonal expansion of CD4+ and CD8+ blood T cells by week 6. Among T cells, CD8+ cells averaged more expanded clones than CD4+ cells.

This TCR derives from an adult with an advanced solid tumor such as melanoma, head and neck, liver or kidney cancer. The chain links TRBV11-2 to TRBJ2-5; D not certain. Sequences were derived from CD4+ or CD8+ T cells sorted from blood, sampled in a trial of the OX40 agonist ivuxolimab. CDR3 DNA sequence: TGTGCCAGCAGCTTTAATGTTCGGGAGACCCAGTACTTC. Its protein product is CASSFNVRETQYF.